One TCR beta chain is described in this entry. In the authors' workflow: Estimates of nucleated cell counts were drawn from the amplification of reference gene primers. Sequencing used immunoSEQ multiplex PCR; TCRdb keeps in-frame clones, though not all of them. V and J calls and clone size are those listed in that table; D and trimming were worked out from the DNA. Of hundreds of thousands of clones in the sample, roughly 86% were seen once. This sample was taken from a study of blood T cell repertoires in COVID-19. Study overall: From the United States, Italy and Spain came samples of acute and convalescent COVID-19. The analysed material was cDNA or gDNA that came from T cells, B-cell-depleted T cells, or PBMCs.

Germline CDR1 MNHEY, CDR2 SMNVEV (reference sequence). The CDR3 contains 16 residues. The V and J ends lost 2 bases and 6 bases respectively, with 19 bases between them. The study recruited people aged about 18 to 90 years across some 23 US areas. The chain joins TRBV27 to TRBJ2-5; weak D call: TRBD1 (5 bases). Sequencing was done on a sample of PBMCs or T cells enriched from blood (not recorded which). This sequence was found in a woman aged 25 to 45 who had recovered from COVID-19. CDR3 region: CASSLMVVRVLQTQYF. As DNA, the CDR3 is TGTGCCAGCAGTTTAATGGTGGTCAGGGTCCTCCAGACCCAGTACTTC.